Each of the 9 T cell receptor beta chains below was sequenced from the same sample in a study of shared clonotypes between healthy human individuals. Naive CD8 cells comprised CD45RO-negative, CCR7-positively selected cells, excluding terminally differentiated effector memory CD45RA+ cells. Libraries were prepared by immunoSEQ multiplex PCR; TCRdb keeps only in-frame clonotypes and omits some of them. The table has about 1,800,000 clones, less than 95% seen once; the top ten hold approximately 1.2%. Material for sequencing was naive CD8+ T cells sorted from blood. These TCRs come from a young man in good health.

CDR3 protein: CASGPTYEQYF. In DNA form, the CDR3 reads TGTGCCAGCGGACCTACTTACGAGCAGTACTTC. The chain links TRBV11-2 to TRBJ2-7; D not resolved. CDR1 is SGHAT and CDR2 is FQNNGV in the germline V gene. The CDR3 totals 11 residues. V shed 8 bases and J shed 4 bases, with 9 bases lying between them.

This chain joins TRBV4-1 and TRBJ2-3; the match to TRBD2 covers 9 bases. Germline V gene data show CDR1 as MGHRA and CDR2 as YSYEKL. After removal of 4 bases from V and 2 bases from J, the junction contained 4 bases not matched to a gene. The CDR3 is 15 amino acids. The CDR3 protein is CASSPQRGVTDTQYF. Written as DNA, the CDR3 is TGCGCCAGCAGCCCACAGCGGGGGGTCACAGATACGCAGTATTTT.

The CDR3 spells CASSIEWTGSSYNSPLHF. The CDR3 DNA follows: TGTGCCAGTAGTATAGAGTGGACAGGGAGCTCCTATAATTCACCCCTCCACTTT. This chain uses TRBV19 with TRBJ1-6; 8 nucleotides line up with TRBD1. Germline lookup yields CDR1 LNHDA and CDR2 SQIVND (reference sequence). The CDR3 is 18 amino acids. V shed 0 bases, J shed 0 bases, and the junction held 4 bases outside the gene matches.

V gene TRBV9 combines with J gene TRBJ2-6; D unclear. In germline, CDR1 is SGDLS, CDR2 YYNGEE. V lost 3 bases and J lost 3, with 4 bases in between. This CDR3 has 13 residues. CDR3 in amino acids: CASSDFGANVLTF. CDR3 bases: TGTGCCAGCAGCGATTTTGGGGCCAACGTCCTGACTTTC.

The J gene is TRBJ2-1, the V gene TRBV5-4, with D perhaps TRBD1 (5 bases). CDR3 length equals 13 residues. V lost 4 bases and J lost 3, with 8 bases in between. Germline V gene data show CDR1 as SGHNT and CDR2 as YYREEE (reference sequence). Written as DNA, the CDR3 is TGTGCCAGCAGCACAGGACACTACAATGAGCAGTTCTTC. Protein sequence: CASSTGHYNEQFF.

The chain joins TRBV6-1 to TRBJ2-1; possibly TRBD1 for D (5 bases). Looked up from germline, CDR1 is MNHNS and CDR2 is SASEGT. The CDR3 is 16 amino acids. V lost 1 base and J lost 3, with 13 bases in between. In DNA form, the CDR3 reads TGTGCCAGCAGTGAAGGGGGCGGCCCCGTCTACAATGAGCAGTTCTTC. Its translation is CASSEGGGPVYNEQFF.

The CDR3 nucleotides read TGTGCCAGCAGTTACTCTCTCCTGCCCACTGAAGCTTTCTTT. The encoded protein is CASSYSLLPTEAFF. The J gene is TRBJ1-1, the V gene TRBV6-6, with no clear D. Germline CDR1 MNHNY, CDR2 SVGAGI (reference sequence). The germline V and J ends were trimmed by 0 bases and 4 bases, with 9 bases remaining between them. CDR3 length equals 14 residues.

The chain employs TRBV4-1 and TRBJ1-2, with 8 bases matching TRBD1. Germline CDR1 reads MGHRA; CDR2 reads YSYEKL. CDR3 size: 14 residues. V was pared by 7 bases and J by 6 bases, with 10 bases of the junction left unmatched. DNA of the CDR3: TGCGCCAGCAAAAGGATGGGACAGGCCGATGGCTACACCTTC. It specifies CASKRMGQADGYTF.

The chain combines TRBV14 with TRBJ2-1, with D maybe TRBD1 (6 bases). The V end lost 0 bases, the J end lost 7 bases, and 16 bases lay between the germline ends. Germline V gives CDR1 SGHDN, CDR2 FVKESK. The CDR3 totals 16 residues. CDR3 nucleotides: TGTGCCAGCAGCCAAGAGTGGGGGCAGAATTGGAATGAGCAGTTCTTC. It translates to CASSQEWGQNWNEQFF. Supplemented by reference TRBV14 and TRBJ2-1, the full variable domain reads EAGVTQFPSHSVIEKGQTVTLRCDPISGHDNLYWYRRVMGKEIKFLLHFVKESKQDESGMPNNRFLAERTGGTYSTLKVQPAELEDSGVYFCASSQEWGQNWNEQFFGPGTRLTVL.